A selection of T cell receptor beta chains follows, all from one sample in a study of human T cells and chemical hapten exposure. TCRdb independently ran MiXCR on the RACE reads; one entry per CDR3 protein. The sample includes roughly 130,000 distinct CDR3 sequences, approximately 8.3% seen only once; the top ten take approximately 1.6%. Sequencing used whole blood. These receptors were obtained from a male donor in good health. Some clones in this sample may be carry-over from other donors' samples. Each CDR3 is given with its conserved first and last residue. A D gene is named only where the DNA matches it firmly. Where a row states a size, it is once, few, many or the class of an expanded clone; other rows omit it.

D gene	J gene	clone size	V gene	CDR3 protein	CDR3 DNA
-	TRBJ1-4	few	TRBV6-1	CASRVGGDEKLFF	TGTGCCAGCAGGGTAGGAGGTGATGAAAAACTGTTTTTT
-	TRBJ1-4	many	TRBV7-9	CASIRGETNEKLFF	TGTGCCAGCATTCGAGGGGAGACTAATGAAAAACTGTTTTTT
-	TRBJ2-5	-	TRBV5-1	CASRRGGQQETQYF	TGCGCCAGCAGGCGTGGTGGACAGCAAGAGACCCAGTACTTC
-	TRBJ1-2	-	TRBV28	CASSPQSRPGYTF	TGTGCCAGCAGTCCCCAATCACGTCCTGGCTACACCTTC
TRBD1	TRBJ1-1	few	TRBV6-1	CASSEPDRGTEAFF	TGTGCCAGCAGTGAACCTGACAGGGGCACTGAAGCTTTCTTT
-	TRBJ1-2	many	TRBV3-1	CASSRSRANYGYTF	TGTGCCAGCAGCCGTTCTCGGGCCAACTATGGCTACACCTTC
TRBD2	TRBJ2-1	-	TRBV6-4	CASRKLAGGGNEQFF	TGTGCCAGCAGAAAACTAGCGGGAGGAGGAAATGAGCAGTTCTTC
-	TRBJ2-7	few	TRBV19	CASSPGRPYEQYF	TGTGCCAGTAGTCCGGGACGGCCGTACGAGCAGTACTTC
-	TRBJ2-3	few	TRBV5-1	CASRYATDTQYF	TGCGCCAGCAGATATGCCACAGATACGCAGTATTTT
TRBD2	TRBJ2-1	-	TRBV7-9	CASSLVSGGRNEQFF	TGTGCCAGCAGCTTGGTTAGCGGGGGACGAAATGAGCAGTTCTTC
-	TRBJ2-1	many	TRBV10-2	CASSENIRDYNEQFF	TGCGCCAGCAGTGAGAACATCAGAGATTACAATGAGCAGTTCTTC
TRBD1	TRBJ1-4	few	TRBV7-9	CASSSTTGKHNEKLFF	TGTGCCAGCAGCTCTACGACAGGGAAACATAATGAAAAACTGTTTTTT
TRBD2	TRBJ2-1	many	TRBV11-2	CASSSLLAGGGNEQFF	TGTGCCAGCAGCTCACTACTAGCGGGAGGTGGGAATGAGCAGTTCTTC
-	TRBJ2-1	many	TRBV19	CASSLGPVGNEQFF	TGTGCCAGTAGTCTCGGGCCGGTGGGCAATGAGCAGTTCTTC
TRBD2	TRBJ2-1	many	TRBV20-1	CSAPSTSGGPYEQFF	TGCAGTGCCCCTTCGACTAGCGGGGGACCTTATGAGCAGTTCTTC
-	TRBJ2-7	-	TRBV29-1	CSVEDRKWGSSYEQYF	TGCAGCGTCGAGGACAGAAAATGGGGTAGCTCCTACGAGCAGTACTTC
-	TRBJ2-3	many	TRBV29-1	CSVARGGGGSTDTQYF	TGCAGCGTGGCCCGGGGAGGAGGCGGATCCACAGATACGCAGTATTTT
TRBD1	TRBJ1-1	many	TRBV12-3/TRBV12-4	CASEPGQGGTEAFF	TGTGCCAGCGAGCCGGGACAGGGGGGAACTGAAGCTTTCTTT
-	TRBJ1-1	-	TRBV19	CASSIVAGKNTEAFF	TGTGCCAGTAGTATAGTCGCAGGAAAGAACACTGAAGCTTTCTTT
-	TRBJ2-3	-	TRBV7-9	CASSLGAERSDTQYF	TGTGCCAGCAGCCTAGGCGCAGAAAGATCAGATACGCAGTATTTT
-	TRBJ2-1	few	TRBV18	CASSPPQGNNEQFF	TGTGCCAGCTCACCACCACAGGGAAACAATGAGCAGTTCTTC
-	TRBJ1-1	many	TRBV29-1	CSVDPTGTEAFF	TGCAGCGTTGACCCGACGGGGACTGAAGCTTTCTTT
-	TRBJ2-3	-	TRBV12-3/TRBV12-4	CASSPEALWLGRGTDTQYF	TGTGCCAGCAGTCCGGAGGCGCTGTGGTTAGGGCGAGGCACAGATACGCAGTATTTT
-	TRBJ2-3	many	TRBV6-1	CASSEDRGATDTQYF	TGTGCCAGCAGTGAAGATCGAGGGGCAACAGATACGCAGTATTTT
-	TRBJ2-5	-	TRBV10-2	CASSEGQGRQTQYF	TGCGCCAGCAGCGAAGGGCAGGGTCGACAGACCCAGTACTTC
-	TRBJ1-5	-	TRBV16	CASSQSIGGNQPQHF	TGTGCCAGCAGCCAATCGATTGGAGGCAATCAGCCCCAGCATTTT